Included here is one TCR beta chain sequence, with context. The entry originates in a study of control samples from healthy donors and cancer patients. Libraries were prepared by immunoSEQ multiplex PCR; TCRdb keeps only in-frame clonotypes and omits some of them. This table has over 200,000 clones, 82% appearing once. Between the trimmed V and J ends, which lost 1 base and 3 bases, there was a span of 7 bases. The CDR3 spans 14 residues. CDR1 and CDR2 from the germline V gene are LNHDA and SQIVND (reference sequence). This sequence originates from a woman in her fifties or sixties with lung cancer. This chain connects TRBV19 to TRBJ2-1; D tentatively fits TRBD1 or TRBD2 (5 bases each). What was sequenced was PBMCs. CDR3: CASSIGGVYNEQFF. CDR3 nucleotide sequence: TGTGCCAGTAGTATAGGAGGGGTCTACAATGAGCAGTTCTTC.